These T cell receptor beta chains were read from a single sample in a study of shared clonotypes between healthy human individuals. Clones were sequenced by immunoSEQ multiplex PCR, and TCRdb holds only the in-frame ones, with some missing. Here the sample spans some 900,000 clones, 60% to 85% being singletons. Sequencing was performed on memory CD4+ T cells sorted from blood. These receptors came from a young man in good health. CDR3s include the opening cysteine and the closing phenylalanine or tryptophan. Fields, in order: CDR3 length, clone size, V gene, J gene, CDR3 protein. Clone sizes are given selectively: once, few, many, or a class where the clone is expanded.

11,few,TRBV29-1,TRBJ2-5,CSAGPGETQYF
13,-,TRBV29-1,TRBJ2-5,CSVLRRGEETQYF
14,-,TRBV19,TRBJ1-3,CASSRDNNGNTIYF
18,once,TRBV19,TRBJ1-4,CASTLRPIISTSNEKLFF
13,few,TRBV2,TRBJ1-2,CASSSDGVGGYTF
13,-,TRBV5-4,TRBJ1-1,CASREGPNTEAFF
15,-,TRBV28,TRBJ1-4,CASSPPAVRGEKLFF
14,-,TRBV5-1,TRBJ2-4,CASSLEGGKNIQYF
12,-,TRBV12-5,TRBJ1-1,CASGLDNTEAFF
14,-,TRBV5-1,TRBJ2-1,CASSLGDRNNEQFF
14,-,TRBV19,TRBJ1-5,CASSSTQGSQPQHF
13,-,TRBV5-4,TRBJ2-7,CASSWGGGRSTYF
16,-,TRBV9,TRBJ2-2,CASSVVADPNTGELFF
14,-,TRBV18,TRBJ1-4,CASSQGDPVEKLFF
16,-,TRBV30,TRBJ2-5,CAWMAKGGRGQETQYF
15,-,TRBV18,TRBJ1-3,CASSRGTESGNTIYF
14,-,TRBV28,TRBJ2-7,CASSSGGRINEQYF
14,-,TRBV2,TRBJ2-2,CASSETGATGELFF
14,-,TRBV6-5,TRBJ1-1,CASSPGQGMKVAFF
14,few,TRBV19,TRBJ1-5,CASSIARVNQPQHF
12,-,TRBV6-1,TRBJ1-1,CASSRQLTEAFF
15,-,TRBV4-2,TRBJ2-2,CASSPATRDTGELFF
13,-,TRBV29-1,TRBJ1-1,CSALTGMNTEAFF
16,few,TRBV5-1,TRBJ2-1,CASSLASHGSYNEQFF
15,-,TRBV6-4,TRBJ1-2,CASRPSGDLGYGYTF
16,-,TRBV5-1,TRBJ2-7,CASSWDGGNEPYEQYF
14,-,TRBV25-1,TRBJ2-5,CASSPTGGGETQYF
16,-,TRBV9,TRBJ2-3,CASSVEGTLSTDTQYF
17,few,TRBV5-6,TRBJ1-3,CASSPTRDFSSGNTIYF
14,-,TRBV5-1,TRBJ2-5,CASSIEPSGKTQYF
15,-,TRBV6-6,TRBJ2-2,CASSRGGRHTGELFF
18,-,TRBV19,TRBJ2-5,CASSMAVRDRAKKETQYF
17,-,TRBV4-3,TRBJ1-2,CASSQEAGTGAVYGYTF
14,-,TRBV5-4,TRBJ2-5,CASSPPGQQETQYF
15,-,TRBV7-2,TRBJ2-1,CASSETSGSYNEQFF
14,-,TRBV5-6,TRBJ2-7,CASSLTTSGEGQYF
14,-,TRBV18,TRBJ1-1,CASTHRGENTEAFF
15,-,TRBV6-5,TRBJ1-1,CASSLDRRRVTEAFF
12,once,TRBV2,TRBJ2-3,CASSEVLDTQYF
14,-,TRBV2,TRBJ1-5,CASRGTGGNQPQHF
15,-,TRBV5-1,TRBJ1-1,CASSPGGLSNTEAFF
15,-,TRBV5-1,TRBJ2-1,CASSLASGAYNEQFF
14,-,TRBV6-6,TRBJ2-7,CASSYEDYSYEQYF
13,-,TRBV6-1,TRBJ1-5,CASSEGANQPQHF
15,once,TRBV5-1,TRBJ2-7,CASSRGRGSSYEQYF
18,-,TRBV4-1,TRBJ1-4,CASSQGAGAWASNEKLFF
15,few,TRBV19,TRBJ1-5,CASSIGADSNQPQHF
15,-,TRBV5-1,TRBJ2-7,CASSPLPQNPYEQYF
15,-,TRBV19,TRBJ1-5,CASSIAGRGNQPQHF
16,-,TRBV27,TRBJ2-7,CASSPGGDRGAYEQYF
14,-,TRBV27,TRBJ1-6,CASSRTGDNSPLHF
15,-,TRBV6-5,TRBJ1-2,CASSSPEGGYYGYTF
18,-,TRBV19,TRBJ2-4,CASSPRGPGTPAKNIQYF
13,-,TRBV30,TRBJ1-5,CAWSGTGLQPQHF
15,few,TRBV25-1,TRBJ1-1,CASSDWRAVNTEAFF
17,-,TRBV12-1,TRBJ2-2,CASSFRLAGKITGELFF